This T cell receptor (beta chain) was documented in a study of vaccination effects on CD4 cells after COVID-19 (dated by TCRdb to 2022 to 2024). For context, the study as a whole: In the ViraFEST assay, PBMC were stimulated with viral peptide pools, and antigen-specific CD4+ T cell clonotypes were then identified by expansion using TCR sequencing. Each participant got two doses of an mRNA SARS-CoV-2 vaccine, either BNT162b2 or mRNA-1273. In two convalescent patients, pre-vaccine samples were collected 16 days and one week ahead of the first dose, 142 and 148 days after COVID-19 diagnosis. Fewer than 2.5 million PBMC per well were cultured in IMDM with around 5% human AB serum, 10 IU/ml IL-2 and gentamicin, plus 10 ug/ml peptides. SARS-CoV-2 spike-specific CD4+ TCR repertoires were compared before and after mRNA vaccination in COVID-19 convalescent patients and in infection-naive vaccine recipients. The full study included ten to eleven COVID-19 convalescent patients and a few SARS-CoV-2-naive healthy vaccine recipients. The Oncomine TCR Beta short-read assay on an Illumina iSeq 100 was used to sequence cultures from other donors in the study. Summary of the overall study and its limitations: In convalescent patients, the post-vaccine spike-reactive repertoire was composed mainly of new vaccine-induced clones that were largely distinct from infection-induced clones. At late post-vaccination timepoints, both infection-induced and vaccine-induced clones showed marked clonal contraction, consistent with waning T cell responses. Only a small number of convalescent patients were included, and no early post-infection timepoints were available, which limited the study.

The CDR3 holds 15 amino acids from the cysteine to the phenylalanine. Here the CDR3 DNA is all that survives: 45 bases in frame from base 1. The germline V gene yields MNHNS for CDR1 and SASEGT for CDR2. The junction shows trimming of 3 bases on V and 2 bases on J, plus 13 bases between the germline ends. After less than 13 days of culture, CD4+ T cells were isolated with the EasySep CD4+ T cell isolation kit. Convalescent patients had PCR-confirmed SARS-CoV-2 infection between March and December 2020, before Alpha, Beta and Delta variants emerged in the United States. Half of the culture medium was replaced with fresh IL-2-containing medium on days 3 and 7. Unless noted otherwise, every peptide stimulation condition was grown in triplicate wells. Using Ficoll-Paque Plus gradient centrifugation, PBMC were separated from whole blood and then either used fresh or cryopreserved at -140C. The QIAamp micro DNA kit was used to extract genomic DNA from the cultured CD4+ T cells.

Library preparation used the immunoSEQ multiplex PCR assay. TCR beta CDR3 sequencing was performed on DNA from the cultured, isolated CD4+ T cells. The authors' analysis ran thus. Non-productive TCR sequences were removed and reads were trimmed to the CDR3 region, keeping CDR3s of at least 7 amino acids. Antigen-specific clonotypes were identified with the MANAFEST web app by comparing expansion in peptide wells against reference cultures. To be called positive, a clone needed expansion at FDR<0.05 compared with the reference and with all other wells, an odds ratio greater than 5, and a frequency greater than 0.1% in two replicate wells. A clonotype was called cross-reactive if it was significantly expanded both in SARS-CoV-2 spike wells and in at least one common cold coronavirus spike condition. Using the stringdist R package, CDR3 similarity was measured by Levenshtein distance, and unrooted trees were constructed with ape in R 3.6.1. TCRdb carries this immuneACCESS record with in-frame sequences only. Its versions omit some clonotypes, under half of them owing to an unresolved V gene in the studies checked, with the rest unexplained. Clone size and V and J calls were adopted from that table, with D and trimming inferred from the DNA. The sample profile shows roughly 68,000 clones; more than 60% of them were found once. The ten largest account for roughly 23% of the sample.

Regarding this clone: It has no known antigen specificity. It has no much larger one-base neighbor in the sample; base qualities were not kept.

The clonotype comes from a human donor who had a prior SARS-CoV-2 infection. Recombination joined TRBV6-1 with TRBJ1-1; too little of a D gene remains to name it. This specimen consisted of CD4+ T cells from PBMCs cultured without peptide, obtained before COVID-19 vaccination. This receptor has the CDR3 CASSDPIGPNTEAFF. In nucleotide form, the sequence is TGTGCCAGCAGTGACCCCATCGGACCAAACACTGAAGCTTTCTTT.